This T cell receptor beta chain was profiled in a study of T cells in Graves' hyperthyroidism and ophthalmopathy. Findings and caveats of the study: Before onset, ophthalmopathy was predicted by the model a median roughly six months earlier.

Disease lasting under 3 months, a NOSPECS grade of at least 4, and a Clinical Activity Score of at least 3 were features of the ophthalmopathy patients. Thyroid ultrasound, orbital computed tomography, clinical symptoms, and serum thyroxine and TRAb underpinned diagnoses. Fresh peripheral blood, around 11 ml of it, supplied the PBMCs. There were TCR beta CDR3 regions amplified from RNA transcripts. A set of HTBI primers served as the primers for a first-round RT-PCR of the TCR CDR3. TCRdb reanalysed the multiplex PCR reads using MiXCR and keeps one entry per CDR3 protein. This repertoire shows around 300,000 distinct CDR3 sequences, approximately 20% found once; its top ten account for 64%. This clonotype occurred a few times. Its antigen is unidentified. Sequenced: blood. The TCR originated in a young man with Graves' ophthalmopathy.

The DNA of the CDR3 is TGTGCCAGCAGGTCGGGACTCCCCTACGAGCAGTACTTC. Residues: CASRSGLPYEQYF. The chain is built from TRBV28 and TRBJ2-7; possible D gene TRBD2, 6 bases. Trimming stripped 6 bases from V and 2 bases from J, with 11 bases between. The V gene's germline CDR1 is MDHEN and CDR2 SYDVKM. This CDR3 spans 13 amino acids. Full variable domain (missing parts from reference TRBV28 and TRBJ2-7): DVKVTQSSRYLVKRTGEKVFLECVQDMDHENMFWYRQDPGLGLRLIYFSYDVKMKEKGDIPEGYSVSREKKERFSLILESASTNQTSMYLCASRSGLPYEQYFGPGTRLTVT.